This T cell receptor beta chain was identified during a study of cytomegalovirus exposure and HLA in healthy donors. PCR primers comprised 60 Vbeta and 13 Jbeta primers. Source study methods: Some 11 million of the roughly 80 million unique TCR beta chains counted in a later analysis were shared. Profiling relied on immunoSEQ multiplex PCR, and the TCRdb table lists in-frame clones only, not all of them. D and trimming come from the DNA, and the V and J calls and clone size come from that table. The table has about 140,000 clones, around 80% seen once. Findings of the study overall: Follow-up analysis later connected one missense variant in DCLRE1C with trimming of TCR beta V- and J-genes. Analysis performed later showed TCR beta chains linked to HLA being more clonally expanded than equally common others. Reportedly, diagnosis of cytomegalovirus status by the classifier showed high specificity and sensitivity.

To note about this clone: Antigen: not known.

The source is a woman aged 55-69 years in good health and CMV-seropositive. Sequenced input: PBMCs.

As DNA, the CDR3 is TGTGCCAGTAGTATCGAACAGGTACCCAATCAGCCCCAGCATTTT. Translation: CASSIEQVPNQPQHF. This chain uses TRBV19 with TRBJ1-5; maybe TRBD1 (5 bases). This CDR3 contains 15 residues. Trimming left V 3 bases short and J 3 bases short, with 12 bases between. Germline loops: CDR1 LNHDA, CDR2 SQIVND (reference sequence).